A single sample gave rise to the 5 T cell receptor beta chains below, sequenced in a study of molecular identifiers for immune sequencing clone quantification. TCRdb ran MiXCR on the PCR reads and lists one entry per CDR3 protein. The table records some 590,000 distinct CDR3 sequences, roughly 25% of them present only once. Sequenced sample: naive CD8+ T cells from blood, with Jurkat cell RNA spiked in. Subset defined: FACS-sorted CD8+CD4-CCR7+CD45RA+ naive T cells. All receptors derive from a human donor in good health. Some libraries in this study had Jurkat cell RNA spiked in.

A few counts support this clonotype. This chain connects TRBV2 to TRBJ2-5, with D maybe TRBD2 (5 bases). Trimming cost V 7 bases and J 2 bases, with 17 bases left between them. This CDR3 has 15 amino acids. Germline assignment: CDR1 SNHLY and CDR2 FYNNEI. The CDR3 DNA reads TGTGCCAGCATCGTCCTAGAGGGAGATCAAGAGACCCAGTACTTC. It specifies CASIVLEGDQETQYF.

This clonotype was picked up many times. This chain uses TRBV11-1 with TRBJ2-3; D assignment may be TRBD1 or TRBD2 (5 bases each). The CDR3 consists of 15 residues. V was cut by 5 bases and J by 3 bases, with 15 bases left in between. Germline assignment: CDR1 SGHAT and CDR2 FQDESV (reference sequence). CDR3 DNA: TGTGCCAGCAGCCAAGCCCGGGGCGCGACAGATACGCAGTATTTT. Amino acids: CASSQARGATDTQYF. Complete variable domain (other parts from reference TRBV11-1 and TRBJ2-3): EAEVAQSPRYKITEKSQAVAFWCDPISGHATLYWYRQILGQGPELLVQFQDESVVDDSQLPKDRFSAERLKGVDSTLKIQPAELGDSAMYLCASSQARGATDTQYFGPGTRLTVL.

The chain couples TRBV4-3 to TRBJ2-7; 8 bases fit TRBD1. Germline-derived CDR1 and CDR2 are LGHNA and YSLEER. V was clipped by 0 bases and J by 0 bases; unmatched bases: 7. This CDR3 is built from 17 residues. The CDR3 DNA follows: TGCGCCAGCAGCCAAGATGCGTGGACAGGGATCTCCTACGAGCAGTACTTC. As protein: CASSQDAWTGISYEQYF.

As concerns this clonotype: A read error is possible here, since a much larger clone lies one base away. The V gene is TRBV9, the J gene TRBJ2-1; 7 bases match TRBD2. The CDR3 length is 16 residues. The V gene's germline CDR1 is SGDLS and CDR2 YYNGEE. This chain's CDR3 is CASSTHRDYFYSEQFF. CDR3 coding DNA: TGTGCCAGCAGCACCCACCGGGACTACTTCTACAGTGAGCAGTTCTTC.

This clonotype has just a few counts. The gene calls are TRBV6-5 and TRBJ2-1, with D perhaps matching TRBD1 or TRBD2 (6 bases each). Germline V gives CDR1 MNHEY, CDR2 SVGAGI. The CDR3 covers 15 residues. Trimming left V 1 base short and J 6 bases short, with 13 bases between. The CDR3 sequence: CASSYYGGAGNEQFF. In DNA form, the CDR3 reads TGTGCCAGCAGTTACTACGGGGGCGCCGGCAATGAGCAGTTCTTC.